This T cell receptor beta chain was recovered during a study of CD8 T cells in Susac syndrome. Turning to the study itself: Patients with Susac syndrome were therapy-naive, taking corticosteroids, with some also receiving intravenous immunoglobulin, or taking intravenous immunoglobulin alone at the time their blood was drawn.

Findings and caveats of the study: In total CD8+ repertoires, sixteen Susac-specific public clones were detected, and CD8+ TEMRA repertoires contained several.

This CDR3 has 16 amino acids. J was trimmed by 0 bases and V by 0 bases; bases with no gene match: 5. Germline values: CDR1 SGHRS, CDR2 YFSETQ. RNA was extracted with the RNeasy kit, and a quantity of roughly 0.5 to 1 ug was reverse transcribed using random hexamers. TCR beta CDR3 was amplified by immunoSEQ multiplex PCR. This amplification extended across 54 Vbeta and 13 Jbeta segments. TCRdb re-called the immunoSEQ multiplex PCR reads with MiXCR, one entry per CDR3 protein. The sample includes some 110,000 distinct CDR3 sequences, about 93% of them seen just once. Concerning this clonotype itself: Its antigen is currently unknown.

V and J are TRBV5-1 and TRBJ1-1; 7 bases map to TRBD1. The sample was CD8+ T cells from PBMCs. The sequence was collected from a human donor with Susac syndrome. CDR3 nucleotides: TGCGCCAGCAGCTTGGGACAGGGCCTAATGAACACTGAAGCTTTCTTT. This sequence encodes CASSLGQGLMNTEAFF.